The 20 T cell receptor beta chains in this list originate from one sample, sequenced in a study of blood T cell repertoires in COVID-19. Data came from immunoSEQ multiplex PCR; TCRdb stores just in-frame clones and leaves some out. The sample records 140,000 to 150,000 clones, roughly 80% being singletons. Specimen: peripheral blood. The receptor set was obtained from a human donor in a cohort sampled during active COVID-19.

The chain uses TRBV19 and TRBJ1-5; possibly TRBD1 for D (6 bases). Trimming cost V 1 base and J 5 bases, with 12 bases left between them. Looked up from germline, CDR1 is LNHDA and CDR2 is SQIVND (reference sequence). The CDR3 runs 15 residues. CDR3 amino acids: CASSIGQGLDQPQHF. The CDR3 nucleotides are TGTGCCAGTAGTATAGGTCAGGGGTTGGATCAGCCCCAGCATTTT.

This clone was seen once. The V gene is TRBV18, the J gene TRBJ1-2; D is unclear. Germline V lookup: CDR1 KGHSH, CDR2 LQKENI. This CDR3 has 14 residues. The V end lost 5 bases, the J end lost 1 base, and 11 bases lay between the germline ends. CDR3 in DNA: TGTGCCAGCTCAGGGCAGCTAAATAACTATGGCTACACCTTC. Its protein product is CASSGQLNNYGYTF.

CDR3 region: CASSSGETYTGELFF. In nucleotides, the CDR3 is TGCGCCAGCAGCTCCGGGGAAACTTACACCGGGGAGCTGTTTTTT. V is TRBV5-1 and J is TRBJ2-2; D possibly corresponds to TRBD2 (5 bases). The germline V and J ends were trimmed by 3 bases and 3 bases, with 12 bases remaining between them. The CDR3 is 15 amino acids. CDR1 is SGHRS and CDR2 is YFSETQ in the germline V gene.

The CDR3: CASSIGTGFTF. The CDR3 region has the DNA TGTGCCAGTAGTATCGGGACAGGGTTCACCTTC. The rearrangement uses TRBV19 and TRBJ1-2; 9 bases align to TRBD1. Germline-derived CDR1 and CDR2 are LNHDA and SQIVND (reference sequence). V dropped 3 bases and J dropped 13; count of bases not matched to a gene: 3. This CDR3 contains 11 residues.

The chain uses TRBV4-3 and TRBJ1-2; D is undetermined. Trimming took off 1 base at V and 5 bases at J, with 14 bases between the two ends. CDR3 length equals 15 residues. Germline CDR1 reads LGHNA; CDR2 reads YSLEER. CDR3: CASSQGARDPYGYTF. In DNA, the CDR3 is TGCGCCAGCAGCCAAGGGGCGCGCGACCCATATGGCTACACCTTC.

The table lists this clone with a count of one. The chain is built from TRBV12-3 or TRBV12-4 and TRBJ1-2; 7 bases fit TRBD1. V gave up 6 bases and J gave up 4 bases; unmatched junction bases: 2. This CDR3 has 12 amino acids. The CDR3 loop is CASSRDSYGYTF. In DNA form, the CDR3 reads TGTGCCAGCAGCAGGGACAGCTATGGCTACACCTTC.

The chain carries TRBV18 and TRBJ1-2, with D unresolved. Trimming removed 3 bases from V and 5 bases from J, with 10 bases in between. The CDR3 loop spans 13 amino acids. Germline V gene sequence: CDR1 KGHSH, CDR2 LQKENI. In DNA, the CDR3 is TGTGCCAGCTCACCCTCGATTACTTATGGCTACACCTTC. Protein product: CASSPSITYGYTF.

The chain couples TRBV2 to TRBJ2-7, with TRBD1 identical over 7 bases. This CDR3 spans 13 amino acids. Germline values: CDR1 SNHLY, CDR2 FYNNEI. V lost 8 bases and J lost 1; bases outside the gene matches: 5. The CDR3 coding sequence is TGTGCCAGCGCCCGGACAGGATCCTACGAGCAGTACTTC. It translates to CASARTGSYEQYF.

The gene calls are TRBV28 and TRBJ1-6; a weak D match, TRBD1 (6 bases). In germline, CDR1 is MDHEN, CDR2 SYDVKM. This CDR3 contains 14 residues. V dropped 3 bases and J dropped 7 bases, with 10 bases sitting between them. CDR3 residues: CASSFLQGNSPLHF. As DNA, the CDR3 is TGTGCCAGCAGTTTTCTGCAGGGGAATTCACCCCTCCACTTT.

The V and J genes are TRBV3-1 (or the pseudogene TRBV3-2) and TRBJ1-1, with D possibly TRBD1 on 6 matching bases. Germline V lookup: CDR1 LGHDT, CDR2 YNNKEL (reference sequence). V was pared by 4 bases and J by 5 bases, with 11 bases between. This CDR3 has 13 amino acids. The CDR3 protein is CASSLQGKTEAFF. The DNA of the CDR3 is TGTGCCAGCAGCCTACAGGGAAAAACTGAAGCTTTCTTT.

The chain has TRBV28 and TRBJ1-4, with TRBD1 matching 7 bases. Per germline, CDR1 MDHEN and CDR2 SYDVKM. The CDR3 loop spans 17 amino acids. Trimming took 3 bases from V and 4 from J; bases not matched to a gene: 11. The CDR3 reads CASSFRRGRKGNEKLFF. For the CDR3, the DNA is TGTGCCAGCAGTTTTAGGAGGGGGCGGAAGGGTAATGAAAAACTGTTTTTT. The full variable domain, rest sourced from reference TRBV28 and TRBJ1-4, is DVKVTQSSRYLVKRTGEKVFLECVQDMDHENMFWYRQDPGLGLRLIYFSYDVKMKEKGDIPEGYSVSREKKERFSLILESASTNQTSMYLCASSFRRGRKGNEKLFFGSGTQLSVL.

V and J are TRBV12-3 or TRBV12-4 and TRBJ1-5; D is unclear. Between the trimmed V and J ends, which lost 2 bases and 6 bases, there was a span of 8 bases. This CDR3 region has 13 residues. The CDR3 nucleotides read TGTGCCAGCAGTTTAACAGCAGGTCAGCCCCAGCATTTT. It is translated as CASSLTAGQPQHF.

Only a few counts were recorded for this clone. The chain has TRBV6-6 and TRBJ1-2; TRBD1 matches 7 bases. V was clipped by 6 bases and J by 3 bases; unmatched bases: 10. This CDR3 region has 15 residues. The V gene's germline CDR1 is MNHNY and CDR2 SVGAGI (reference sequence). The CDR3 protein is CASRLQQGDHYGYTF. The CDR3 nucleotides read TGTGCCAGCAGACTCCAGCAGGGGGATCACTATGGCTACACCTTC.

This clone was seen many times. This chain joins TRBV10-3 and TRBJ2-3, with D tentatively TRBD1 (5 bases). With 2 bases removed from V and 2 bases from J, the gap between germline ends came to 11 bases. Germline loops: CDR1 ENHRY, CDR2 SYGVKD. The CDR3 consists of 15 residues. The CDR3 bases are TGTGCCATCAGTGAGCCAACAGGTAACACAGATACGCAGTATTTT. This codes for CAISEPTGNTDTQYF.

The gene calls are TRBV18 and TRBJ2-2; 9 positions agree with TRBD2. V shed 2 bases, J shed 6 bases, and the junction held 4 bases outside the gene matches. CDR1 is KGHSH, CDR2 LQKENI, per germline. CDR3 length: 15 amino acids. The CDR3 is CASSPVSSGAGELFF. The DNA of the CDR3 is TGTGCCAGCTCACCAGTTTCTAGCGGGGCCGGGGAGCTGTTTTTT.

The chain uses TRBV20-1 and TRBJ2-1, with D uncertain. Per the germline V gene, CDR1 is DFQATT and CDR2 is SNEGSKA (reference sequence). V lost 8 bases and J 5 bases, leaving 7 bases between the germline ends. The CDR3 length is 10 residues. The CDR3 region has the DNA TGCAGTCCCTTCCACAATGAGCAGTTCTTC. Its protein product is CSPFHNEQFF.

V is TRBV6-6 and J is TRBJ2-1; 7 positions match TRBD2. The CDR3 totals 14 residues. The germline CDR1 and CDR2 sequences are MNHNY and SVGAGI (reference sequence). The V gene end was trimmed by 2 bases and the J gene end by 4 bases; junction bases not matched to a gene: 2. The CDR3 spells CASSYRREYNEQFF. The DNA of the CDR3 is TGTGCCAGCAGTTACAGGCGGGAGTACAATGAGCAGTTCTTC.

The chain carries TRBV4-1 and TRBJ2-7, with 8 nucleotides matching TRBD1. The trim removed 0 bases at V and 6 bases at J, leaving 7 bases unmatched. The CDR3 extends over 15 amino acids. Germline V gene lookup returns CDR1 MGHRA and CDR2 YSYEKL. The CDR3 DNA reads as TGCGCCAGCAGCCAAGACAGGACAGGGCCCAGCGAGCAGTACTTC. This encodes CASSQDRTGPSEQYF.

The CDR3 reads CASSQDSAGNQPQHF. In DNA form, the CDR3 reads TGCGCCAGCAGCCAAGATAGTGCTGGCAATCAGCCCCAGCATTTT. This sequence joins TRBV4-1 and TRBJ1-5; D remains ambiguous. The CDR3 runs 15 residues. The germline gives CDR1 MGHRA, CDR2 YSYEKL. V gave up 0 bases and J gave up 2 bases, with 8 bases separating them.

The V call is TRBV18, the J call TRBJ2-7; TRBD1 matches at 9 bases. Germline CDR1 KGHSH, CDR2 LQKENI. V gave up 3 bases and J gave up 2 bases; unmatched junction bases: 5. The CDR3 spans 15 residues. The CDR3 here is CASSPQDRGAYEQYF. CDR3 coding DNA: TGTGCCAGCTCACCTCAAGACAGGGGGGCCTACGAGCAGTACTTC.